The following is a TCR beta chain sequence with its context. The sample is drawn from a study of T cell responses to AZD1222 COVID-19 vaccine. Germline CDR1 and CDR2: LGHNA and YSLEER. This CDR3 spans 19 amino acids. Germline trimming cut 0 bases from V and 1 base from J; bases unmatched to any gene: 12. The data were produced by immunoSEQ multiplex PCR, yet TCRdb's version contains in-frame clones alone and is incomplete. Of around 130,000 clones listed, approximately 90% are singletons. This clonotype was sampled from an adult who received the AZD1222 COVID-19 vaccine. Sequencing used peripheral blood, obtained 28 days after the second AZD1222 dose. This sequence joins TRBV4-3 and TRBJ2-7, with 10 bases aligning to TRBD1. The CDR3 sequence is CASSQDRLQGQGLSYEQYF. The CDR3 nucleotides are TGCGCCAGCAGCCAAGACCGTCTACAGGGACAGGGGTTGTCCTACGAGCAGTACTTC.